Listed here is a single TCR beta chain. The data stem from a study of blood T cell repertoires in COVID-19. Study in general: Both acute and convalescent COVID-19 samples were obtained from the United States, Italy and Spain.

This CDR3 has 17 residues. Original processing methods: Amplifying reference gene primers gave estimates of nucleated cell counts. The data were produced by immunoSEQ multiplex PCR, yet TCRdb's version contains in-frame clones alone and is incomplete. Clone size and V and J calls were adopted from that table, with D and trimming inferred from the DNA. Seen here are approximately 54,000 clones, roughly 82% observed once, and the top ten hold less than 8%. Sequencing was performed on peripheral blood. The chain uses TRBV21-1 and TRBJ2-2; the table's D call TRBD1 went unverified against the DNA. TRBV21-1 is marked as a pseudogene. This clonotype was sampled from a human donor in a cohort sampled during active COVID-19. As DNA, the CDR3 is TGTGCCAGCAGCAAAGGTGGGGACAGGGGGAACACCGGGGAGCTGTTTTTT. It yields the protein CASSKGGDRGNTGELFF.